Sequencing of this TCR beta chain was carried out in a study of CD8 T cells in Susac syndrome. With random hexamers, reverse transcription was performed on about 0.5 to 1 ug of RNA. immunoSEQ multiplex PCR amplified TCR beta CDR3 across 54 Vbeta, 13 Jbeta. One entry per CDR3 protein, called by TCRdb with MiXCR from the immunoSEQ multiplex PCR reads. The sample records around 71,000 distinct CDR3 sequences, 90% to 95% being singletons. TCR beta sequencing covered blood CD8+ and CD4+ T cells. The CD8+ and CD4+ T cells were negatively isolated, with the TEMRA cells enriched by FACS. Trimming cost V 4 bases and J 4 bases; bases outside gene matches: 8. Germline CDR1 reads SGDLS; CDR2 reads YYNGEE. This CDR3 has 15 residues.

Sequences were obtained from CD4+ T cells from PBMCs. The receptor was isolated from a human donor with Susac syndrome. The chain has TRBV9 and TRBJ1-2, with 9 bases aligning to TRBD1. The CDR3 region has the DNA TGTGCCAGCAGCACGACCCCGACAGGGGGCTATGGCTACACCTTC. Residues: CASSTTPTGGYGYTF. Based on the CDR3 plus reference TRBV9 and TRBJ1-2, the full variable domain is DSGVTQTPKHLITATGQRVTLRCSPRSGDLSVYWYQQSLDQGLQFLIQYYNGEERAKGNILERFSAQQFPDLHSELNLSSLELGDSALYFCASSTTPTGGYGYTFGSGTRLTVV.